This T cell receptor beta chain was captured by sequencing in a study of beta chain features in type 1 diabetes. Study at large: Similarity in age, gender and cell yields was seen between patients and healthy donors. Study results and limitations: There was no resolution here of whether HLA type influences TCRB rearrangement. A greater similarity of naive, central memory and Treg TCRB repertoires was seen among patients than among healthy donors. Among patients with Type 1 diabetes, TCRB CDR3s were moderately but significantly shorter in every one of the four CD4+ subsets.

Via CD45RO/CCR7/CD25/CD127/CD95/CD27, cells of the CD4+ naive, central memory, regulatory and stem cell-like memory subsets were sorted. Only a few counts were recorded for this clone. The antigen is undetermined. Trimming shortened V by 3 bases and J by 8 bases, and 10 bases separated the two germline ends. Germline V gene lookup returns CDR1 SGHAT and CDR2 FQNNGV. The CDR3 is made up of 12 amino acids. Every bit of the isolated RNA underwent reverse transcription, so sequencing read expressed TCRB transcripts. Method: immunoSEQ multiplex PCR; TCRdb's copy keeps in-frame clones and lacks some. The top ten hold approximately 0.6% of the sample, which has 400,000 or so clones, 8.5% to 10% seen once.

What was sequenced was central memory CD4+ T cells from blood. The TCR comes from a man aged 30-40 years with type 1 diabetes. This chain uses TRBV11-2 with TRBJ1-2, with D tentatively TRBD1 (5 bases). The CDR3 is CASSFSGYGYTF. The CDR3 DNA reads TGTGCCAGCAGCTTTTCAGGGTACGGCTACACCTTC.